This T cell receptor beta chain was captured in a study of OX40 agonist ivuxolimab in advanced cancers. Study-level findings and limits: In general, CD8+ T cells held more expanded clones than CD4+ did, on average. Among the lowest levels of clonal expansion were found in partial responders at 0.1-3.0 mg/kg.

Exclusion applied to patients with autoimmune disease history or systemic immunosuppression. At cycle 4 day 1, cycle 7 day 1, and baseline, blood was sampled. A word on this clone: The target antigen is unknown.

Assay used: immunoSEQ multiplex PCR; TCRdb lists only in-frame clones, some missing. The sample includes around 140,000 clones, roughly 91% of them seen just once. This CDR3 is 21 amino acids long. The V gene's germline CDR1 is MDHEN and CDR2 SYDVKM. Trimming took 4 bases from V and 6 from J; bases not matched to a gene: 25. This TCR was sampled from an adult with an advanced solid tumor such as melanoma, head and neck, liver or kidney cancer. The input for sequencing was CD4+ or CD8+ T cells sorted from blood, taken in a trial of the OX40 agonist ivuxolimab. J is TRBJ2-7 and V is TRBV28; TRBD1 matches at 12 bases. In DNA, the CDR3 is TGTGCCAGCAGTTCCAGTCATCCAATACCCTTCCGGGACAGGGGGCCGGGCGAGCAGTACTTC. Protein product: CASSSSHPIPFRDRGPGEQYF.